Given below is one T cell receptor (beta chain) in context. The antigen is not known. This record comes from a study of cytomegalovirus exposure and HLA in healthy donors. Findings and limits, study-wide: The study put roughly 160 TCR beta chains on its list as cytomegalovirus-associated.

The CDR3 covers 14 residues. Germline V CDR1 and CDR2: MNHNS, SASEGT. V was pared by 7 bases and J by 3 bases, with 13 bases between. TCRdb's copy holds only in-frame clones and misses some; the assay was immunoSEQ multiplex PCR. The sample includes fewer than 100,000 clones, under 95% of them seen just once. The specimen was PBMCs. The TCR comes from a man younger than 45 in good health and CMV-seronegative. The rearrangement uses TRBV6-1 and TRBJ1-5; perhaps TRBD1 as D (6 bases). CDR3 region: CASKGGPNNQPQHF. CDR3 in DNA: TGTGCCAGCAAGGGGGGGCCAAACAATCAGCCCCAGCATTTT.